This TCR beta chain was found in a study of CD8 T cells in Susac syndrome. This CDR3 spans 16 amino acids. CDR1 MNHEY and CDR2 SMNVEV come from the germline V gene (reference sequence). V was pared by 3 bases and J by 4 bases, with 16 bases between. Healthy donors formed controls matched for age and sex. Negative isolation yielded CD4+ and CD8+ T cells, and FACS enriched TEMRA cells. Random hexamers were used to reverse transcribe the RNA input (about 0.5 to 1 ug). Amplification of TCR beta CDR3 used immunoSEQ multiplex PCR across 54 Vbeta and 13 Jbeta. TCRdb re-analysed the immunoSEQ multiplex PCR reads in MiXCR, keeping a single row per CDR3 protein. The table records about 25,000 distinct CDR3 sequences, approximately 94% of them present only once.

The receptor comes from a human donor in good health. The chain has TRBV27 and TRBJ2-1, with D possibly called TRBD1 or TRBD2 (5 bases each). Sequenced: CD8+ T cells from PBMCs. CDR3 nucleotide sequence: TGTGCCAGCAGTTTTGGGACGGTCCTAGTGTACAATGAGCAGTTCTTC. Its protein product is CASSFGTVLVYNEQFF.